Below, 7 T cell receptor beta chains from the same sample are listed, as sequenced in a study of OX40 agonist ivuxolimab in advanced cancers. Only in-frame clones appear in the TCRdb table, and some are missing; sequencing was by immunoSEQ multiplex PCR. The table shows around 42,000 clones, with approximately 88% occurring only once. The specimen was CD4+ or CD8+ T cells sorted from blood, collected in a trial of the OX40 agonist ivuxolimab. The source is an adult with an advanced solid tumor such as melanoma, head and neck, liver or kidney cancer.

V is TRBV30 and J is TRBJ1-5, with TRBD1 identical over 8 bases. CDR3 length equals 14 residues. The germline CDR1 and CDR2 sequences are GTSNPN and SVGIG (reference sequence). The junction had 3 bases not matched to a gene; V was cut back by 0 bases and J by 5 bases. CDR3 DNA: TGTGCCTGGAGTGTCGGACAGGGTGATCAGCCCCAGCATTTT. As protein: CAWSVGQGDQPQHF.

The rearrangement links TRBV5-6 to TRBJ1-1, with D perhaps TRBD1 (6 bases). The V end lost 4 bases, the J end lost 5 bases, and 18 bases lay between the germline ends. CDR1 and CDR2 (germline): SGHDT, YYEEEE. CDR3 length: 15 amino acids. CDR3 nucleotides: TGTGCCAGCAGCCTCCTTGTCGGGGGACATACTGAAGCTTTCTTT. Translated: CASSLLVGGHTEAFF.

The chain joins TRBV9 to TRBJ1-3, with unresolved D. CDR3 length: 16 amino acids. CDR1 and CDR2 (germline): SGDLS, YYNGEE. Trimming removed 2 bases from V and 0 bases from J, with 12 bases in between. CDR3 nucleotides: TGTGCCAGCAGCGTCAGCCAGGTCGGCTCTGGAAACACCATATATTTT. This codes for CASSVSQVGSGNTIYF.

The chain couples TRBV7-9 to TRBJ2-3; tentatively, D is TRBD2 (5 bases). This CDR3 is 12 amino acids long. Germline V gives CDR1 SEHNR, CDR2 FQNEAQ (reference sequence). Trimming shortened V by 6 bases and J by 9 bases, and 13 bases separated the two germline ends. This CDR3 is CASRLVDDTQYF. For the CDR3, the DNA is TGTGCCAGCAGACTAGTAGACGACACGCAGTATTTT.

The chain combines TRBV27 with TRBJ1-5; tentatively, D is TRBD1 (5 bases). Germline V gene data show CDR1 as MNHEY and CDR2 as SMNVEV (reference sequence). This CDR3 is 14 amino acids long. V shed 3 bases and J shed 5 bases, with 11 bases lying between them. CDR3 amino acids: CASSLGQSHQPQHF. The CDR3 DNA follows: TGTGCCAGCAGTTTGGGGCAGAGTCATCAGCCCCAGCATTTT.

V and J are TRBV6-1 and TRBJ2-3, with D tentatively TRBD2 (6 bases). CDR3 length: 15 residues. Germline assignment: CDR1 MNHNS and CDR2 SASEGT. V dropped 2 bases and J dropped 5 bases, with 14 bases sitting between them. DNA for the CDR3: TGTGCCAGCAGTGAATGGGGGGTAACGGGAGATACGCAGTATTTT. Amino acid sequence: CASSEWGVTGDTQYF.

This chain uses TRBV9 with TRBJ2-1; 8 bases agree with TRBD2. This CDR3 has 15 residues. Germline V CDR1 and CDR2: SGDLS, YYNGEE. V gave up 3 bases and J gave up 1 base; unmatched junction bases: 3. The CDR3 spells CASSASGSSYNEQFF. The CDR3 nucleotides are TGTGCCAGCAGCGCCAGCGGGAGTTCCTACAATGAGCAGTTCTTC.